A selection of T cell receptor beta chains follows, all from one sample in a study of Ad26.COV2.S vaccination and SARS-CoV-2 variants. Using immunoSEQ multiplex PCR, the repertoire was profiled, and TCRdb retains in-frame clones only, with some absent. The table has 300,000 to 400,000 clones, roughly 94% seen once; the top ten hold under 4%. Material: peripheral blood, obtained after recovery from COVID-19. All receptors come from a human donor who had recovered from COVID-19. Both conserved end residues are part of each CDR3. The order of the fields is V gene, D gene, clone size, J gene, CDR3 DNA, CDR3 protein. D genes are given only for firm matches. Only some rows state a clone size, as once, few, many or a class for expanded clones.

>TRBV5-1|NA|NA|TRBJ1-1
TGCGCCAGCAGCTTGACCGGGACGGGAACAACTGAAGCTTTCTTT
CASSLTGTGTTEAFF
>TRBV7-7|NA|NA|TRBJ2-5
TGTGCTAGCAGCCCCACCTTAGAGTTCCAAGAGACCCAGTACTTC
CASSPTLEFQETQYF
>TRBV19|TRBD2|once|TRBJ2-3
TGTGCCAGTAGTATCGGTACTAGCGGGGGGGGGATTAACACAGATACGCAGTATTTT
CASSIGTSGGGINTDTQYF
>TRBV18|NA|NA|TRBJ1-4
TGTGCCAGCTCACCTGGCAGGGAAACTAATGAAAAACTGTTTTTT
CASSPGRETNEKLFF
>TRBV10-2|TRBD2|once|TRBJ2-5
TGCGCCAGCAGCCCCGGGACTAGTTTAGCTCAAGAGACCCAGTACTTC
CASSPGTSLAQETQYF
>TRBV27|NA|few|TRBJ1-6
TGTGCCAGCAGTCCTCAGGGGACTCGGCGATCACCCCTCCACTTT
CASSPQGTRRSPLHF
>TRBV11-2|NA|NA|TRBJ2-5
TGTGCCAGCAGCACTCTGGGGGGACTTTCCGGGGAGACCCAGTACTTC
CASSTLGGLSGETQYF
>TRBV9|TRBD2|NA|TRBJ2-1
TGTGCCAGCAGCACTAGCGGGAACTCCTACAATGAGCAGTTCTTC
CASSTSGNSYNEQFF
>TRBV18|NA|few|TRBJ2-3
TGTGCCAGCTCACCGGACAGCACAGATACGCAGTATTTT
CASSPDSTDTQYF
>TRBV3-1/TRBV3-2|NA|NA|TRBJ1-1
TGTGCCAGCAGCCTCCGGGGGGCGAACATGAACACTGAAGCTTTCTTT
CASSLRGANMNTEAFF
>TRBV19|TRBD1|NA|TRBJ2-1
TGTGCCAGTAGTACGGTACAGGGGGCAAATCGATACAATGAGCAGTTCTTC
CASSTVQGANRYNEQFF
>TRBV19|TRBD1|NA|TRBJ1-5
TGTGCCAGTAGTTCTACAGGGGGCGGCAATCAGCCCCAGCATTTT
CASSSTGGGNQPQHF
>TRBV5-1|NA|NA|TRBJ2-7
TGCGCCAGCAGTCTTGGCTTAACAGGCGAGCAGTACTTC
CASSLGLTGEQYF
>TRBV4-3|TRBD2|medium-sized|TRBJ2-7
TGCGCCAGCAGCCAAGATTTTGGCGGGGGGGACTACGAGCAGTACTTC
CASSQDFGGGDYEQYF
>TRBV5-1|NA|NA|TRBJ1-2
TGCGCCAGCAGCTTGACGGGAGACAACTATGGCTACACCTTC
CASSLTGDNYGYTF
>TRBV27|NA|NA|TRBJ1-3
TGTGCCAGCAGTCCTCCCTCTGGAAACACCATATATTTT
CASSPPSGNTIYF
>TRBV11-2|NA|NA|TRBJ1-1
TGTGCCAGCAGCTTACCGTATCGGGGGGACACTGAAGCTTTCTTT
CASSLPYRGDTEAFF
>TRBV5-6|NA|NA|TRBJ2-7
TGTGCCAGCAGCTTTGGGACGGTCTCCTACGAGCAGTACTTC
CASSFGTVSYEQYF
>TRBV3-1/TRBV3-2|NA|many|TRBJ1-3
TGTGCCAGCAGCCGGAACCAGGGTTTCTCTGGAAACACCATATATTTT
CASSRNQGFSGNTIYF
>TRBV7-9|TRBD1|few|TRBJ1-5
TGTGCCAGCAGCTCATGGCAGGGGGGCAATCAGCCCCAGCATTTT
CASSSWQGGNQPQHF
>TRBV6-5|NA|NA|TRBJ2-7
TGTGCCAGCAGTTTAGGGGCAGGAGGCTACGAGCAGTACTTC
CASSLGAGGYEQYF
>TRBV12-5|NA|NA|TRBJ2-1
TGTGCTAGTGGTTTGGTAACGGGGCGGGGTGAGCAGTTCTTC
CASGLVTGRGEQFF
>TRBV5-1|TRBD2|NA|TRBJ2-1
TGCGCCAGCAATAGCGGGACCTCCTACAATGAGCAGTTCTTC
CASNSGTSYNEQFF
>TRBV6-1|NA|NA|TRBJ1-5
TGTGCCAGCAGTGACAGGGTCAGTCAGCCCCAGCATTTT
CASSDRVSQPQHF
>TRBV6-6|NA|NA|TRBJ1-1
TGTGCCAGCAGTCCGCGGGGGGGAGGGACTGAAGCTTTCTTT
CASSPRGGGTEAFF
>TRBV5-4|TRBD1|NA|TRBJ1-1
TGTGCCAGCAGCACCGGGACAGACATGAACACTGAAGCTTTCTTT
CASSTGTDMNTEAFF
>TRBV5-1|NA|once|TRBJ1-2
TGCGCCAGCAGCTTCGGGACGGACTATGGCTACACCTTC
CASSFGTDYGYTF
>TRBV12-2|NA|NA|TRBJ1-2
TGTGCAAGTCGCTTAGCGTCAGACAGGGGGTATGGCTACACCTTC
CASRLASDRGYGYTF
>TRBV11-3|NA|NA|TRBJ2-1
TGTGCCAGCAGCTTAGGAGGGGTTGAGCAGTTCTTC
CASSLGGVEQFF
>TRBV27|TRBD1|once|TRBJ2-1
TGTGCCAGCAGCAAGACAGGGGTGCAGTTCTTC
CASSKTGVQFF
>TRBV6-2/TRBV6-3|TRBD1|NA|TRBJ1-6
TGTGCCAGCAGTTCGCTACAGGGGCCGCTCCGACAGTCACCCCTCCACTTT
CASSSLQGPLRQSPLHF
>TRBV5-1|NA|NA|TRBJ1-1
TGCGCCAGCAGCGCCAGTGCAGCGATGAACACTGAAGCTTTCTTT
CASSASAAMNTEAFF
>TRBV5-1|NA|once|TRBJ1-1
TGCGCCAGCAGGGTGGAACGACCGAACACTGAAGCTTTCTTT
CASRVERPNTEAFF
>TRBV19|TRBD1|once|TRBJ1-5
TGTGCCAGTAAGGGACAGGGGGTTTACAATCAGCCCCAGCATTTT
CASKGQGVYNQPQHF
>TRBV19|NA|NA|TRBJ2-5
TGTGCCAGTAAGGAACGGGGCCGCCACGGGACCCAGTACTTC
CASKERGRHGTQYF
>TRBV6-1|TRBD1|NA|TRBJ1-4
TGTGCCAGCAGTGAACCGGGACAGGGGGCGCGGGAAAAACTGTTTTTT
CASSEPGQGAREKLFF
>TRBV7-9|NA|NA|TRBJ2-5
TGTGCCAGCAGCGCTTTAACGAGGCTCGAGACCCAGTACTTC
CASSALTRLETQYF
>TRBV9|NA|NA|TRBJ1-2
TGTGCCAGCAGCACCTCCGGGACCGGGCCCACCTTC
CASSTSGTGPTF
>TRBV9|NA|NA|TRBJ1-3
TGTGCCAGCAGCTCGTCCTCTGGAAACACCATATATTTT
CASSSSSGNTIYF
>TRBV6-2/TRBV6-3|NA|NA|TRBJ2-3
TGTGCCAGCAGTCCCAATCCTATGGGTACGCAGTATTTT
CASSPNPMGTQYF